This TCR beta chain was found in a study of regulatory dendritic cells for organ transplantation. CDR1 KGHSH and CDR2 LQKENI come from the germline V gene. V was trimmed by 5 bases and J by 6 bases, leaving 10 bases between them. This CDR3 has 12 residues. The assay was immunoSEQ multiplex PCR, and TCRdb's table has in-frame clones only and misses some. This sample has around 20,000 clones, with 74% found just once. Memory T cells were CD45RO+, naive were CD45RA+, sorted by FACS. This clone was picked up one time. The receptor was isolated from a human donor in good health. The V call is TRBV18, the J call TRBJ1-1; D unresolved. The specimen was memory CD4+ T cells from blood. Sample subset: CD45RO+ memory T cells. The DNA of the CDR3 is TGTGCCAGCTCAGCGGGAGTAGCTGAAGCTTTCTTT. Its translation: CASSAGVAEAFF.